This TCR beta chain was documented in a study of monozygotic twins with inflammatory bowel disease. Study outcomes and limitations: Lower TCRbeta diversity (inverse Simpson) was seen in IBD patients than in healthy co-twins.

Turning to this clonotype: Its cognate antigen is unknown.

Each sample's cDNA came from eight separate reactions. TCRdb reprocessed the 5' RACE reads and keeps a single row for each CDR3 protein, giving no DNA. In total, the table holds some 150,000 distinct CDR3 sequences. The germline V gene encodes CDR1 DFQATT and CDR2 SNEGSKA (reference sequence). The CDR3 contains 15 residues. V gene TRBV20-1 combines with J gene TRBJ2-7; TCRdb's D call, TRBD1, is unchecked because there is no DNA. This TCR was recovered from a human donor with ulcerative colitis or Crohn's disease, or a healthy co-twin of an affected twin (not recorded which). The material sequenced was blood. CDR3 sequence reads: CSARGGGKGSYEQYF.